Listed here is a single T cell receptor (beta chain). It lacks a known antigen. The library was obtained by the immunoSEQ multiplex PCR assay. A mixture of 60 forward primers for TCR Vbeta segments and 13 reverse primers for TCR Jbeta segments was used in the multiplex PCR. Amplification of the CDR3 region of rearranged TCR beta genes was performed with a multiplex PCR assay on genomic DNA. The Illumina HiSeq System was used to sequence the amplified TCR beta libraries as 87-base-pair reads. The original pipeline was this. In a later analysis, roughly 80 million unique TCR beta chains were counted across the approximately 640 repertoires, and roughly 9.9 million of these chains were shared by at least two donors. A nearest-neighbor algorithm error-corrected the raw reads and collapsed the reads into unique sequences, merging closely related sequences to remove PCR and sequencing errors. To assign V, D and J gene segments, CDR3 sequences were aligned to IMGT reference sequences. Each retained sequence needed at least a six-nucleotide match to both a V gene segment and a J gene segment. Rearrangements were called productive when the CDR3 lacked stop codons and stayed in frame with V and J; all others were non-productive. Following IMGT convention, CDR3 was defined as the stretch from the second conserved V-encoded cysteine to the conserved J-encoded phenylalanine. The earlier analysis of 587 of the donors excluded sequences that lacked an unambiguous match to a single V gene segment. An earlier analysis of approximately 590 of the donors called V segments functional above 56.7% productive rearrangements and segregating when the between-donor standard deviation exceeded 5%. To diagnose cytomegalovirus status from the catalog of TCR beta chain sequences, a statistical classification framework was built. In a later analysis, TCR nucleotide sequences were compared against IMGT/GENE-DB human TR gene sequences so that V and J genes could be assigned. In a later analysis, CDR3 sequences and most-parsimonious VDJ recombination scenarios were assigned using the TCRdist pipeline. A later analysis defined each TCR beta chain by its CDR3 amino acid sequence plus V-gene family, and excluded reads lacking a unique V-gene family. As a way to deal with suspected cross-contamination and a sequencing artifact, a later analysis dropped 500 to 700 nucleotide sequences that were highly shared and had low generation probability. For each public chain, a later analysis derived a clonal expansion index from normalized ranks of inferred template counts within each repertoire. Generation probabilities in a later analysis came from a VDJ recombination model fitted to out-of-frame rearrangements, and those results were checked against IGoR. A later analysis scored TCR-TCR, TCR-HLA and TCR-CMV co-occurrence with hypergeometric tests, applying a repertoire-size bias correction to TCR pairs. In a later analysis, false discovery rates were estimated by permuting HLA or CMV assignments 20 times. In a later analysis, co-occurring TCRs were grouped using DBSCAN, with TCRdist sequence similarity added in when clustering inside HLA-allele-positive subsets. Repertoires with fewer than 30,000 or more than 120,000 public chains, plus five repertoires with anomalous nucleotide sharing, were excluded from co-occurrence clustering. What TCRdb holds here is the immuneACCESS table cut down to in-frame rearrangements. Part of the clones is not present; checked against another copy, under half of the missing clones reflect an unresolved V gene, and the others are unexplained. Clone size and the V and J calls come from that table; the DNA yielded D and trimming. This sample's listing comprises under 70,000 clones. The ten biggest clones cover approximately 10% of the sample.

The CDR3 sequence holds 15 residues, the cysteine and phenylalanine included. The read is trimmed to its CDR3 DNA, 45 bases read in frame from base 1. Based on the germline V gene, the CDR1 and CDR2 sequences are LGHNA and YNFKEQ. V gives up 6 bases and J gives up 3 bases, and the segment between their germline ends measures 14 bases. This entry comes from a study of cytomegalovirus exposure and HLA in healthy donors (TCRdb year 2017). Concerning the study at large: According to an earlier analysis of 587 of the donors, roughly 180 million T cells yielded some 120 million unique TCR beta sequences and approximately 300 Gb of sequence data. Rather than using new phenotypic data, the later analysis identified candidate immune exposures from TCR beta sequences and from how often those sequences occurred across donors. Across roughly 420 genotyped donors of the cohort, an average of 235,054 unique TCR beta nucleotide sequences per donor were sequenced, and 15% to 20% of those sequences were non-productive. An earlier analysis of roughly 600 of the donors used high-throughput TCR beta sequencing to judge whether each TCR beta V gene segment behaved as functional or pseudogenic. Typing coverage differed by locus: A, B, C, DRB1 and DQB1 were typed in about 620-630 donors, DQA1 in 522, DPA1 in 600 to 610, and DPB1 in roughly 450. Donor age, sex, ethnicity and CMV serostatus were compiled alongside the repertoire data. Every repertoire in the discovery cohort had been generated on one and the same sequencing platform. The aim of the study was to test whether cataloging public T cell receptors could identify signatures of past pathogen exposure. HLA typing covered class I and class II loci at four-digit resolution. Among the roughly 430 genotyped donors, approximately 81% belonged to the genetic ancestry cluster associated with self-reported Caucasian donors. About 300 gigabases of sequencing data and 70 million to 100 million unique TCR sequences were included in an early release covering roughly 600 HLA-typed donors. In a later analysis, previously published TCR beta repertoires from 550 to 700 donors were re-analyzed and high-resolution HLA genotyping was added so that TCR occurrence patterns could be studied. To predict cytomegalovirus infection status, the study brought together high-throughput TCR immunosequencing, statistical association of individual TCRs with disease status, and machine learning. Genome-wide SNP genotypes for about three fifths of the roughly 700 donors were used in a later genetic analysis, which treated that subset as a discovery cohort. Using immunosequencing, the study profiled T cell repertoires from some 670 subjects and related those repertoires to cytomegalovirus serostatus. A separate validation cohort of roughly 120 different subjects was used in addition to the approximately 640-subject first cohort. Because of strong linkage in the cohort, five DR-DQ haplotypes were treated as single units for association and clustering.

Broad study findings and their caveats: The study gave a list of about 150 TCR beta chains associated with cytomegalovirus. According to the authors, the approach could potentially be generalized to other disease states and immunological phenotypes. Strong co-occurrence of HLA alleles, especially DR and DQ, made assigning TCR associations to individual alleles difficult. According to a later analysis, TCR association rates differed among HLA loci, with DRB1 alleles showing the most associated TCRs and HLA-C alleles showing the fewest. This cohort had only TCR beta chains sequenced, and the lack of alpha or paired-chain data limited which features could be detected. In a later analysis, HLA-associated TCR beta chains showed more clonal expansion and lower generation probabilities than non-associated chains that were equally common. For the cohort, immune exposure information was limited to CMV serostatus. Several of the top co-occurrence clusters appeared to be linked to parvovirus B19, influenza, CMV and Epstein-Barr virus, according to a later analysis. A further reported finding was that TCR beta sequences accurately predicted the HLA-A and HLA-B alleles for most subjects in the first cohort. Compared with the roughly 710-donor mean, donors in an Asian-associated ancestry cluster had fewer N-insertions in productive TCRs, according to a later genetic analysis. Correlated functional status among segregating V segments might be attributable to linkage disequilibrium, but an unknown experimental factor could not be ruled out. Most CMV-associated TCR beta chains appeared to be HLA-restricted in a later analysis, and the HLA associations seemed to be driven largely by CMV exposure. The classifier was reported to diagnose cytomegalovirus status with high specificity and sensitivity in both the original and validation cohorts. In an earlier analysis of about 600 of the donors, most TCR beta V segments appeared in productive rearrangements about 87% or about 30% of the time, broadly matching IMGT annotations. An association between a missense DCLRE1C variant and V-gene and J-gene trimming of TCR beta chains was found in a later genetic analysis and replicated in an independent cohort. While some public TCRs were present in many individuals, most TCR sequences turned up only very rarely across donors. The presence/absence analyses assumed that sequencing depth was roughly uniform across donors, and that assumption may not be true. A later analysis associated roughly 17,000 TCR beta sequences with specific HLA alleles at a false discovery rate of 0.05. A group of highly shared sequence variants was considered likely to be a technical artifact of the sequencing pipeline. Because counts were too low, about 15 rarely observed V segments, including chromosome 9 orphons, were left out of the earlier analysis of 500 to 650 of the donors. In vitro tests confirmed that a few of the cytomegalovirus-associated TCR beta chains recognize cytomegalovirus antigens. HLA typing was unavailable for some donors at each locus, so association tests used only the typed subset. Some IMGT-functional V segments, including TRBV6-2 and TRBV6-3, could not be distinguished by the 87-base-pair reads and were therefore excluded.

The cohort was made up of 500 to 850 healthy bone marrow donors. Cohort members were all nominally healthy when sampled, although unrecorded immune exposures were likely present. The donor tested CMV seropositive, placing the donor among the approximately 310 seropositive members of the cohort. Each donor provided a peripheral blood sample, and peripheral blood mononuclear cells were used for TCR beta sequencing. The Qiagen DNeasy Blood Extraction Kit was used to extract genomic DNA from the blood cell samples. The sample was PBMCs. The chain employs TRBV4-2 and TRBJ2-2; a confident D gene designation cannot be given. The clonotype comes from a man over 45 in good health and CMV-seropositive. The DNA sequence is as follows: TGTGCCAGCAGTCACTACTTCTCGGACACCGGGGAGCTGTTTTTT. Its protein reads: CASSHYFSDTGELFF.